The clone carrying this TCR beta chain turned up a few times. Cohort assignment relied on participant-reported clinical history. Cohort 3 recovery required two negative PCRs, clearance, or symptom resolution. These data come from a study of blood T cell repertoires in COVID-19. TCRdb's table, derived via immunoSEQ multiplex PCR, lists solely in-frame clones and lacks some. The repertoire consists of fewer than 250,000 clones, with around 90% occurring once and the leading ten covering 9.5% to 14%. Germline loops: CDR1 MDHEN, CDR2 SYDVKM. V was pared by 6 bases and J by 6 bases, with 21 bases between. CDR3 length equals 16 residues.

This chain connects TRBV28 to TRBJ2-1; D is possibly TRBD2 (6 bases). What was sequenced was PBMCs or T cells enriched from blood (not recorded which). The TCR comes from a young man who had recovered from COVID-19. For the CDR3, the DNA is TGTGCCAGCAGCTCAACCGGGACTGGGCGGTCCAATGAGCAGTTCTTC. It yields the protein CASSSTGTGRSNEQFF.